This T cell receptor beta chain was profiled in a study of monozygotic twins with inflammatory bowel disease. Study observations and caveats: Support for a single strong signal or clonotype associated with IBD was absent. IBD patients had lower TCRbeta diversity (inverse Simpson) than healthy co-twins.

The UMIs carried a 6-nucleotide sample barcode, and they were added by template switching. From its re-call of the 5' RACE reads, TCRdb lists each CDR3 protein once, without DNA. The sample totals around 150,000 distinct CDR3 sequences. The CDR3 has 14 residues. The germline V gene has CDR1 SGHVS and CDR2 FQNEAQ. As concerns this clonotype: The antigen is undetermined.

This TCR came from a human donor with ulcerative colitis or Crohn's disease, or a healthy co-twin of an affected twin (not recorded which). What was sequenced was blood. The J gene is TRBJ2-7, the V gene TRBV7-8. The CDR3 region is CASSLDPGRYEQYF.